This T cell receptor beta chain derives from a study of metastatic and nonmetastatic thyroid tumors. Study background: Repertoire comparison spanned blood and tumor or nodule tissue of malignant and benign thyroid patients. Notes on the study in general: Compared with benign nodules, malignant thyroid tumors were reported to have significantly higher TCR beta diversity in both blood and tumor.

Patients were all untreated before their thyroid surgery. Points on this clone: Its target is not known.

In the original analysis: Construction of a distant-metastasis classifier for papillary thyroid cancer relied on CDR3 differences across clinicopathological groups. TCRdb re-clonotyped the PCR reads through MiXCR. It is TCRdb's table, rather than the study itself, that gives the V and J calls and clone size. The sample has under 20,000 clones; roughly 26% are singletons. This CDR3 spans 15 amino acids. Trimming at V came to 5 bases and at J to 7 bases, leaving 11 bases not matched to a gene. Germline V gives CDR1 SGHVS, CDR2 FQNEAQ. Material for sequencing was tumor tissue. This rearrangement joins TRBV7-8 to TRBJ1-2, with 9 nucleotides matching TRBD1. The clonotype originates from a female donor with papillary thyroid cancer or a benign thyroid nodule (not recorded which). Some clones in this sample may be carry-over from other donors' samples. CDR3 amino acids: CASSARTGGAGGYTF. The CDR3 nucleotides are TGTGCCAGCAGCGCCCGAACAGGGGGCGCGGGTGGCTACACCTTC.